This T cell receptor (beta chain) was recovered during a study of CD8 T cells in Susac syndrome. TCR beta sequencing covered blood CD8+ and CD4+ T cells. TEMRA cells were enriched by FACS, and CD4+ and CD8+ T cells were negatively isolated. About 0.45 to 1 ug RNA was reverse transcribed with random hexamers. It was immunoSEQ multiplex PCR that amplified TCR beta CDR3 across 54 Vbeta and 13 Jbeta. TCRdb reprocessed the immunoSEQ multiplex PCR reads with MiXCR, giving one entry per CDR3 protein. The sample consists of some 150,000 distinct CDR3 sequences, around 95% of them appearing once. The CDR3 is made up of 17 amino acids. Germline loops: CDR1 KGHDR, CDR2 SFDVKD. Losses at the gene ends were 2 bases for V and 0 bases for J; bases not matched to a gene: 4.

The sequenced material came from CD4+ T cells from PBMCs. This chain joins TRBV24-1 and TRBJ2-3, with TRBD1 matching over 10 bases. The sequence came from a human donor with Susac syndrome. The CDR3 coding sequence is TGTGCCACCAGTGATTCCGGGACAGGGGTTAGCACAGATACGCAGTATTTT. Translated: CATSDSGTGVSTDTQYF.